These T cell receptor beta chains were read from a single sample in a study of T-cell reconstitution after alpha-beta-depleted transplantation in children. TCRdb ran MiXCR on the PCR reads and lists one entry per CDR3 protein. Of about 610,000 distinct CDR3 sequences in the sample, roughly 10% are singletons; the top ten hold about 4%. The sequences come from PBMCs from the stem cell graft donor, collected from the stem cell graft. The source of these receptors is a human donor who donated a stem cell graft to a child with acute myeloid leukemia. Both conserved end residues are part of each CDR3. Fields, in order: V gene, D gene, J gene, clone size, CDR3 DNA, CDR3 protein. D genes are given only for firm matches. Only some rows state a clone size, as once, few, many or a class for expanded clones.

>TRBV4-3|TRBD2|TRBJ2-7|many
TGCGCCAGCAGCCAGCAGCGGGGCTCCTACGAGCAGTACTTC
CASSQQRGSYEQYF
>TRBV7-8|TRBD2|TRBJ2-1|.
TGTGCCAGCAGCCCCCAGACTAGCGGGAAAAAATACAATGAGCAGTTCTTC
CASSPQTSGKKYNEQFF
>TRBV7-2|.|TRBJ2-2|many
TGTGCCAGCAGCTTAGGCGCGCGGGGCAGCACCGGGGAGCTGTTTTTT
CASSLGARGSTGELFF
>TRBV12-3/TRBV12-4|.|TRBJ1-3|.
TGTGCCAGCAGCTCATCGCCTGGAAACACCATATATTTT
CASSSSPGNTIYF
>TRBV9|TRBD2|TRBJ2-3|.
TGTGCCAGCAGCGTAGCCGCGGGAGGGAACACAGATACGCAGTATTTT
CASSVAAGGNTDTQYF
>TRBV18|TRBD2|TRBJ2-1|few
TGTGCCAGCTCGACTAGCGTCTCCTACAATGAGCAGTTCTTC
CASSTSVSYNEQFF
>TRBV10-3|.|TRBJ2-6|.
TGTGCCATCCTGGAGACTGGGGCCAACGTCCTGACTTTC
CAILETGANVLTF
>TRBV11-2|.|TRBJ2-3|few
TGTGCCAGCAGCTTCACGACTAGTACAGATACGCAGTATTTT
CASSFTTSTDTQYF
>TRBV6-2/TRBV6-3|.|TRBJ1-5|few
TGTGCCAGCAGTCAAGACACGCGGCCCCAGCATTTT
CASSQDTRPQHF
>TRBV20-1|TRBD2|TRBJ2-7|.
TGCAGTGCGAGTCCGGGACTAGGGGACGAGCAGTACTTC
CSASPGLGDEQYF
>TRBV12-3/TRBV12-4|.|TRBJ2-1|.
TGTGCCAGCAGTCCCGACAGAACCCTTTACAATGAGCAGTTCTTC
CASSPDRTLYNEQFF
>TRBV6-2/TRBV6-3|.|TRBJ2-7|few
TGTGCCAGCAGTTGGACTAATCTATCCGAGCAGTACTTC
CASSWTNLSEQYF
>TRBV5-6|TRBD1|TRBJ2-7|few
TGTGCCAGCAGCTTCCGACAGGGGGGGCAGTACTTC
CASSFRQGGQYF
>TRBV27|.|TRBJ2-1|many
TGTGCCAGCAGTTTAAGAGGGAACAATGAGCAGTTCTTC
CASSLRGNNEQFF
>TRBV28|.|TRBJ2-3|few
TGTGCCAGCAGTTCCCCCGGGGCTAGCACAGATACGCAGTATTTT
CASSSPGASTDTQYF
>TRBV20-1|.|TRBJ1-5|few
TGCAGTGCTAGTACTACAGGGCGGGGTATGGCCCAGCATTTT
CSASTTGRGMAQHF
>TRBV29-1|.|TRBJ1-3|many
TGCAGCGTTGAAGATCAAATCGGAAACACCATATATTTT
CSVEDQIGNTIYF
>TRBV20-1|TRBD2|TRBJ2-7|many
TGCAGTGCTAGATCCGGGACTAGCTTGGACGAGCAGTACTTC
CSARSGTSLDEQYF
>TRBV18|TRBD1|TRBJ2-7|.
TGTGCCAGCTCTGAACAGGGGGCGTTTGCAGGCGAGCAGTACTTC
CASSEQGAFAGEQYF
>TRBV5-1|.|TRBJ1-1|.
TGCGCCAGCAGCTCCACGATACAGGGAGAAGCTTTCTTT
CASSSTIQGEAFF
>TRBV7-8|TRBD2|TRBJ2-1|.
TGTGCCAGCAGCCTAGCGGGTGATCCCCGGGGGACGGTCTTC
CASSLAGDPRGTVF
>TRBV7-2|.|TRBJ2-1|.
TGTGCCAGCAGCTTAGCGGGAGGAGAAGGGGCTCTCTCCTACAATGAGCAGTTCTTC
CASSLAGGEGALSYNEQFF
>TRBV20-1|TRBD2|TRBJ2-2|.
TGCAGTGCTAGGAGTAGCGGGAGAATGAGCACCGGGGAGCTGTTTTTT
CSARSSGRMSTGELFF
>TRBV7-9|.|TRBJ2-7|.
TGTGCCAGCAGCTCCCCGAGTGCAGGGCGATACGAGCAGTACTTC
CASSSPSAGRYEQYF
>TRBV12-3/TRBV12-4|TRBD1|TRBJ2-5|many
TGTGCCAGCAGCTACAGGGGGCTGGAGACCCAGTACTTC
CASSYRGLETQYF
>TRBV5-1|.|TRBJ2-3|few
TGCGCCAGCAGCTTGGCTAGCAGAGCAGTAGATACGCAGTATTTT
CASSLASRAVDTQYF
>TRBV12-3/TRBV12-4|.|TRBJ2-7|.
TGTGCCAGCAGCCTCAGTACCGGGATCTACGAGCAGTACTTC
CASSLSTGIYEQYF
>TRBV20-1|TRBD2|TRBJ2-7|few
TGCAGTGCTAGAGATAGGGGTCGGGGGGACGAGCAGTACTTC
CSARDRGRGDEQYF
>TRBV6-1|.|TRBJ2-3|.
TGTGCCAGCAGTGGCGGGGTCGTGACAGATACGCAGTATTTT
CASSGGVVTDTQYF
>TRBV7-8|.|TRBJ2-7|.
TGTGCCAGCAGCACTCCGGCAGGGGGGCTGTACTTC
CASSTPAGGLYF
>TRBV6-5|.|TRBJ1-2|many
TGTGCCAGCAGTTCCACGGCAGCCTGGTATGGCTACACCTTC
CASSSTAAWYGYTF
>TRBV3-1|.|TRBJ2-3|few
TGTGCCAGCAGCCAGCAGAGGCCTGACACAGATACGCAGTATTTT
CASSQQRPDTDTQYF
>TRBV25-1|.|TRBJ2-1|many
TGTGCCAGCAGAGCCTCGGACAGCCCCGATGAGCAGTTCTTC
CASRASDSPDEQFF
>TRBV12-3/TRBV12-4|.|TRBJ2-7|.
TGTGCCAGCAGTTTGTACAGGGTGTCCTACGAGCAGTACTTC
CASSLYRVSYEQYF
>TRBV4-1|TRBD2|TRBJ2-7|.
TGCGCCAGCAGCCAAGTCCCAGGATCTAGCGGGAGGGAAGAGCAGTACTTC
CASSQVPGSSGREEQYF
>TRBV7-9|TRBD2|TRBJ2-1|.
TGTGCCAGCAGCAACGGACTAGCGGGCCCCAATGAGCAGTTCTTC
CASSNGLAGPNEQFF
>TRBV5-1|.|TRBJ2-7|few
TGCGCCAGCAGCTTGGCGGCCACCTACGAGCAGTACTTC
CASSLAATYEQYF
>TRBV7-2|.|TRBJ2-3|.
TGTGCCAGCAGCTTAGCTCTCGGAGGGTTAGGGGCAGATACGCAGTATTTT
CASSLALGGLGADTQYF
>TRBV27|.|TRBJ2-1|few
TGTGCCAGCAGACGACTAGAAAATGCCGAGGATGAGCAGTTCTTC
CASRRLENAEDEQFF
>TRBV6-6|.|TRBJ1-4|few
TGTGCCACCAGGGCTAATGAAAAACTGTTTTTT
CATRANEKLFF
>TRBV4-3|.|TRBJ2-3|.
TGCGCCAGCGCATCCTATGCTAGCGATGCTGCAGATACGCAGTATTTT
CASASYASDAADTQYF
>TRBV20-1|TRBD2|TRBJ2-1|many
TGCAGTGCTACCGGGACTAGCACTTACTCCTACAATGAGCAGTTCTTC
CSATGTSTYSYNEQFF
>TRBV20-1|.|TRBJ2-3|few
TGCAGTGCTAGAGATCCGGGAACTAGCCCCACAGATACGCAGTATTTT
CSARDPGTSPTDTQYF
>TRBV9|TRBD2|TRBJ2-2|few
TGTGCCAGCAGCGTAGCTAGCGGGAGTCTGGACACCGGGGAGCTGTTTTTT
CASSVASGSLDTGELFF
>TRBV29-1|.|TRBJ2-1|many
TGCAGCATTGTTATCTACAATGAGCAGTTCTTC
CSIVIYNEQFF
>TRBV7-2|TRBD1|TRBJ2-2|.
TGTGCCAGCAGTCGGGACAGGGCTTTTACCGGGGAGCTGTTTTTT
CASSRDRAFTGELFF
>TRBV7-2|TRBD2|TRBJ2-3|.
TGTGCCAGCAGCTCCAAATCGGGACTAATCGGTACGCAGTATTTT
CASSSKSGLIGTQYF
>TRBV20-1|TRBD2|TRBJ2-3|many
TGCAGTGCTAGAGTGCTAGCGGGACTAAATACGCAGTATTTT
CSARVLAGLNTQYF
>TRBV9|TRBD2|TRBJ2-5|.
TGTGCCAGCAGCGTAGGAACTAGCGGGGGAGAGACCCAGTACTTC
CASSVGTSGGETQYF
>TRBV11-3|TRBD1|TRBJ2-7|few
TGTGCCAGCAGCCGAAGTAGGCAGGACAGGTGGACCTACGAGCAGTACTTC
CASSRSRQDRWTYEQYF
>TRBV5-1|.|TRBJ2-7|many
TGCGCCAGCAGCTTCTCGGGGGTGACCTACGAGCAGTACTTC
CASSFSGVTYEQYF
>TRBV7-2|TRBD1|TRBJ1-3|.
TGTGCCAGCAGCACCTGGGACAGCGGGGACACCATATATTTT
CASSTWDSGDTIYF
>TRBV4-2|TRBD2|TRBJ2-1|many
TGTGCCAGCAGCCAATCCGGGGCGGTAGCGGGAGTGCGCGGTGAGCAGTTCTTC
CASSQSGAVAGVRGEQFF
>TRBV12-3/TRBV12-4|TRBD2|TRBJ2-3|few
TGTGCCAGCAGCGATCTGGGACTAGCGGGGCTAGATACGCAGTATTTT
CASSDLGLAGLDTQYF
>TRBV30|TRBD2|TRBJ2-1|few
TGTGCCTGGAGTGCGGCCCAGCGGGAGGGCTCCTACAATGAGCAGTTCTTC
CAWSAAQREGSYNEQFF
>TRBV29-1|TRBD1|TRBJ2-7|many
TGCAGCGTTCAACTAACCGGGACAGGGTACGAGCAGTACTTC
CSVQLTGTGYEQYF
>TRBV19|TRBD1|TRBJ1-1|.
TGTGCCAGTAGTCAAGGGACAGGTCGTGAAGCTTTCTTT
CASSQGTGREAFF